A single sample gave rise to the 13 T cell receptor beta chains below, sequenced in a study of response to subunit inactivated influenza vaccine. TCRdb recomputed calls from the RT-PCR reads with MiXCR, one row per CDR3 protein. The data contain around 790,000 distinct CDR3 sequences, around 21% of them singletons. The specimen comprised PBMCs from blood, sampled 4 to 6 days after vaccination. The receptors were gathered from a man aged 50-59 years who received an inactivated influenza vaccine.

CDR3 DNA: TGTGCCATCAGCGGGACAGGGCGTAGCAATCAGCCCCAGCATTTT. Its protein product is CAISGTGRSNQPQHF. The V call is TRBV10-3, the J call TRBJ1-5, with TRBD1 identical over 9 bases. J gave up 0 bases and V 6 bases, and 3 bases lay outside the gene matches. The CDR3 is 15 residues long. Germline V gene sequence: CDR1 ENHRY, CDR2 SYGVKD.

This clonotype has only one observation. The genes are TRBV7-8 and TRBJ2-1; the D gene is possibly TRBD1 (6 bases). The CDR3 runs to 16 residues. Trimming took off 0 bases at V and 4 bases at J, with 13 bases between the two ends. From germline, CDR1 is SGHVS and CDR2 FQNEAQ. CDR3 DNA: TGTGCCAGCAGCTTAGCGGCCCAACAGGGATACAATGAGCAGTTCTTC. This sequence encodes CASSLAAQQGYNEQFF.

The J gene is TRBJ2-3, the V gene TRBV3-1; TRBD2 aligns across 9 bases. J was trimmed by 5 bases and V by 1 base; bases with no gene match: 4. Germline V gene sequence: CDR1 LGHDT, CDR2 YNNKEL (reference sequence). This CDR3 has 15 amino acids. The CDR3 is CASSQGGGAGDTQYF. Written as DNA, the CDR3 is TGTGCCAGCAGCCAAGGCGGGGGGGCCGGAGATACGCAGTATTTT.

This clonotype appeared a few times. The genes are TRBV29-1 and TRBJ2-1; TRBD1 agrees at 8 bases. Germline CDR1 SQVTM, CDR2 ANQGSEA. Unmatched junction bases numbered 13, after V lost 7 bases and J lost 2 bases. This CDR3 has 16 amino acids. The CDR3: CSAGEVAGGAYNEQFF. CDR3 bases: TGCAGCGCTGGGGAGGTGGCAGGGGGCGCCTACAATGAGCAGTTCTTC.

This chain uses TRBV5-8 with TRBJ2-7; possibly TRBD1 for D (6 bases). The germline V gene encodes CDR1 SGHTS and CDR2 YDEGEE. The CDR3 covers 15 residues. Trimming took off 1 base at V and 1 base at J, with 12 bases between the two ends. The chain's CDR3 is CASSLNPGASYEQYF. The CDR3 DNA is TGTGCCAGCAGCTTGAATCCAGGGGCTTCCTACGAGCAGTACTTC. Together with reference TRBV5-8 and TRBJ2-7, the CDR3 gives the full variable domain: EAGVTQSPTHLIKTRGQQATLRCSPISGHTSVYWYQQALGLGLQFLLWYDEGEERNRGNFPPRFSGRQFPNYSSELNVNALELEDSALYLCASSLNPGASYEQYFGPGTRLTVT.

V is TRBV6-2 or TRBV6-3 and J is TRBJ2-2; TRBD1 or TRBD2 may be the D gene (6 bases each). V lost 10 bases, J lost 2 bases, and 11 bases lay in between. Germline CDR1 is MNHEY and CDR2 is SVGEGT. This CDR3 region has 13 residues. This chain's CDR3 is CATQGTNTGELFF. CDR3 nucleotides: TGTGCCACGCAGGGGACTAACACCGGGGAGCTGTTTTTT.

This sequence joins TRBV3-1 and TRBJ2-1, with TRBD2 identical over 10 bases. The germline V gene encodes CDR1 LGHDT and CDR2 YNNKEL (reference sequence). V gave up 0 bases and J gave up 15 bases; unmatched junction bases: 17. The CDR3 consists of 17 residues. The chain's CDR3 is CASSQDSGLAGDDILFF. The CDR3 region has the DNA TGTGCCAGCAGCCAAGACAGCGGGCTAGCGGGGGACGACATACTGTTCTTC.

This clonotype was counted a few times. CDR3 nucleotide sequence: TGCAGTGCTAGAGATGGGGGACTATCGGCTGAAGCTTTCTTT. It specifies CSARDGGLSAEAFF. The V call is TRBV20-1, the J call TRBJ1-1, with a possible D match to TRBD1 (5 bases). Germline CDR1 and CDR2: DFQATT and SNEGSKA (reference sequence). This CDR3 is built from 14 residues. V dropped 0 bases and J dropped 6 bases, with 14 bases sitting between them.

The J gene is TRBJ2-7, the V gene TRBV20-1; 9 positions match TRBD2. With V trimmed by 3 bases and J by 0 bases, 12 bases remained unmatched. The CDR3 consists of 17 residues. Germline CDR1 DFQATT, CDR2 SNEGSKA (reference sequence). Here the CDR3 reads CSARTRLAVDSSYEQYF. The CDR3 bases are TGCAGTGCTAGGACGAGACTAGCGGTGGACAGCTCCTACGAGCAGTACTTC.

The chain employs TRBV10-3 and TRBJ1-1; 8 bases match TRBD1. The CDR3 extends over 13 amino acids. Trimming cost V 8 bases and J 5 bases; bases outside gene matches: 7. Looked up from germline, CDR1 is ENHRY and CDR2 is SYGVKD. The CDR3: CAISQDRETEAFF. The CDR3 coding sequence is TGTGCCATCTCTCAGGACAGGGAAACTGAAGCTTTCTTT.

The chain joins TRBV4-2 to TRBJ1-2, with a possible D match to TRBD1 (5 bases). Trimming stripped 4 bases from V and 4 bases from J, with 25 bases between. This CDR3 is built from 18 residues. In germline, CDR1 is LGHNA, CDR2 YNFKEQ. CDR3 nucleotides: TGTGCCAGCAGCCTGGAAGGGGTCGGGACCCACTCGGGCTATGGCTACACCTTC. Its translation is CASSLEGVGTHSGYGYTF.

The V gene is TRBV20-1, the J gene TRBJ2-7; D is possibly TRBD2 (6 bases). The CDR3 covers 15 residues. CDR1 and CDR2 from the germline V gene are DFQATT and SNEGSKA (reference sequence). Trimming removed 0 bases at V and 5 bases at J, with 17 bases between. The CDR3 sequence: CSARDNRNWGDEQYF. In DNA form, the CDR3 reads TGCAGTGCTAGAGATAACCGTAATTGGGGGGACGAGCAGTACTTC.

The chain has TRBV7-2 and TRBJ2-3; possible D gene TRBD2, 5 bases. CDR1 and CDR2 from the germline V gene are SGHTA and FQGNSA. Deletions cut 6 bases from V and 2 bases from J, with 15 bases between. The CDR3 contains 15 residues. Here the CDR3 reads CASSRMGGFTDTQYF. The CDR3 DNA reads TGTGCCAGCAGTCGAATGGGCGGGTTCACAGATACGCAGTATTTT.